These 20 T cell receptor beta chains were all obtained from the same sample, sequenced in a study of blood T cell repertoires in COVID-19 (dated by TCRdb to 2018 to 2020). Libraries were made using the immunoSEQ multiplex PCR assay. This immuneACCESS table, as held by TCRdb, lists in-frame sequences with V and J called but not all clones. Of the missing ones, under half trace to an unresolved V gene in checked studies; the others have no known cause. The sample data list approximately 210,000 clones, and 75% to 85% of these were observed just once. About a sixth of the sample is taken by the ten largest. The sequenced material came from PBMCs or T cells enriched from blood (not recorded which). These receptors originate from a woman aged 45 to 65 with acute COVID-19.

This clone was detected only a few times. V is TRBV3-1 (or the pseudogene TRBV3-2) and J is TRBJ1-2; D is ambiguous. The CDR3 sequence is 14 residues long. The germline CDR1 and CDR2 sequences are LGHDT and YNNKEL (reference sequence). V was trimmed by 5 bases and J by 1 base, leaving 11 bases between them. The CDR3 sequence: CASSESAINYGYTF. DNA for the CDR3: TGTGCCAGCAGCGAAAGCGCGATTAACTATGGCTACACCTTC.

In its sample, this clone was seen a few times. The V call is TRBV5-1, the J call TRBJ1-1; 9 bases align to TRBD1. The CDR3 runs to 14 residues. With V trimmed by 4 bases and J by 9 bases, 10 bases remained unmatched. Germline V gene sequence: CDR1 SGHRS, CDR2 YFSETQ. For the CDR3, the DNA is TGCGCCAGCAGCGCGGGACAGGGCCTATTCAAAGCTTTCTTT. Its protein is CASSAGQGLFKAFF. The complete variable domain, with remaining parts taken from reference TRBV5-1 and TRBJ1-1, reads KAGVTQTPRYLIKTRGQQVTLSCSPISGHRSVSWYQQTPGQGLQFLFEYFSETQRNKGNFPGRFSGRQFSNSRSEMNVSTLELGDSALYLCASSAGQGLFKAFFGQGTRLTVV.

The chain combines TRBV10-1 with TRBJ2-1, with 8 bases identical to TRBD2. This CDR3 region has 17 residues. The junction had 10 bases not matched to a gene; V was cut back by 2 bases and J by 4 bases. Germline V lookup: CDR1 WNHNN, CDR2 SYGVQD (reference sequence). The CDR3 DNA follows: TGCGCCAGCAGTGAGGAAGTCCCGGGGGGGCCTTACAATGAGCAGTTCTTC. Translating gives CASSEEVPGGPYNEQFF.

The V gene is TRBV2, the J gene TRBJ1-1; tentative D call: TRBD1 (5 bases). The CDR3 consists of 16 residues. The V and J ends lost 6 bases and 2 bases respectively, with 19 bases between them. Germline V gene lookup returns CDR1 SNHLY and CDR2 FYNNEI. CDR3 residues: CASSTPGLMGNTEAFF. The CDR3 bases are TGTGCCAGCAGCACTCCAGGGTTAATGGGCAACACTGAAGCTTTCTTT.

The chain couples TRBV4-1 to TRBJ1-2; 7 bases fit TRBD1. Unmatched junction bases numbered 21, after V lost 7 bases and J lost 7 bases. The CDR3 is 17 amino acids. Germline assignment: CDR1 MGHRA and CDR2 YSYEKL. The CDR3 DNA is TGCGCCAGCACCCCCTACTCAGCACAGGGGAGTGAGAGTGGCTACACCTTC. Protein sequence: CASTPYSAQGSESGYTF.

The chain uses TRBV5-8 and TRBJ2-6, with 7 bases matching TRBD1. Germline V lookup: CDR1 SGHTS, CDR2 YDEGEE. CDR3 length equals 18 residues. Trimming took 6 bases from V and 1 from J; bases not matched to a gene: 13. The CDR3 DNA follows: TGTGCCAGCACCCTTGGAACAGGGGAAGCGTCTGGGGCCAACGTCCTGACTTTC. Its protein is CASTLGTGEASGANVLTF.

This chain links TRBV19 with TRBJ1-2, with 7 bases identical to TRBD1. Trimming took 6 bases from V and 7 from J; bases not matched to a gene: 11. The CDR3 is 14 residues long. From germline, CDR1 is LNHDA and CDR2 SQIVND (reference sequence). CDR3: CASSPFDRARGYTF. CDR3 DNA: TGTGCCAGTAGCCCTTTTGACAGGGCCCGTGGCTACACCTTC.

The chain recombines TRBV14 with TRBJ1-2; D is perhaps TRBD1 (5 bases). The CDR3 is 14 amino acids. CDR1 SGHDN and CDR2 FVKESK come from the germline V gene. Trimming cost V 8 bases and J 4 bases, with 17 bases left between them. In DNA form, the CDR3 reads TGTGCCAGCTCAACCGTCGGGGGAGGCTATGGCTACACCTTC. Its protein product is CASSTVGGGYGYTF.

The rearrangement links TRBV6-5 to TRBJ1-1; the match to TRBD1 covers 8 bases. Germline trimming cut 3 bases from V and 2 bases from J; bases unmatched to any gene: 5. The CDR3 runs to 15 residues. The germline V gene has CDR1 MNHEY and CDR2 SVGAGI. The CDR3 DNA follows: TGTGCCAGCAGTTATCCCGGACAGGGAAACACTGAAGCTTTCTTT. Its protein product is CASSYPGQGNTEAFF.

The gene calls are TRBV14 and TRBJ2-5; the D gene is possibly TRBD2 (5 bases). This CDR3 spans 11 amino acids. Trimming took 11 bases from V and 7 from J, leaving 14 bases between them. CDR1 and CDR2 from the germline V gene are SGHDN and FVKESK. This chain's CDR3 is CASSKRGTQYF. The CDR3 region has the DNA TGTGCCTCCTCTAAACGGGGGACCCAGTACTTC.

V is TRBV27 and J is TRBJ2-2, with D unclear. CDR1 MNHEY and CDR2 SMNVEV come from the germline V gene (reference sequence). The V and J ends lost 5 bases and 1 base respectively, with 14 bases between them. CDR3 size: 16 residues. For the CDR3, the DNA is TGTGCCAGCAGTAGTCGTCAGATAAAGAACACCGGGGAGCTGTTTTTT. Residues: CASSSRQIKNTGELFF.

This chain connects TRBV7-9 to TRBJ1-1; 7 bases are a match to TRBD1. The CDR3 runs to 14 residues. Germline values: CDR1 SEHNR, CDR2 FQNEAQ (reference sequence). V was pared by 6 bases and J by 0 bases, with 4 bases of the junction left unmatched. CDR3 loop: CASRIGGMNTEAFF. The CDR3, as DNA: TGTGCCAGCAGGATAGGGGGCATGAACACTGAAGCTTTCTTT. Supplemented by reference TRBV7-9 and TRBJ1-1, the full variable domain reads DTGVSQNPRHKITKRGQNVTFRCDPISEHNRLYWYRQTLGQGPEFLTYFQNEAQLEKSRLLSDRFSAERPKGSFSTLEIQRTEQGDSAMYLCASRIGGMNTEAFFGQGTRLTVV.

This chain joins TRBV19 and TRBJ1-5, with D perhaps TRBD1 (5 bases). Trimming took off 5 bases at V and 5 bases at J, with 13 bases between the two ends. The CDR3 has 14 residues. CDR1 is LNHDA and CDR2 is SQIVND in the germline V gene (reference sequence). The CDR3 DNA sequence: TGTGCCAGTAGTCCGGCCAGGGTTTATCAGCCCCAGCATTTT. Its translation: CASSPARVYQPQHF. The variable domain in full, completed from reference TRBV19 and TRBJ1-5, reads DGGITQSPKYLFRKEGQNVTLSCEQNLNHDAMYWYRQDPGQGLRLIYYSQIVNDFQKGDIAEGYSVSREKKESFPLTVTSAQKNPTAFYLCASSPARVYQPQHFGDGTRLSIL.

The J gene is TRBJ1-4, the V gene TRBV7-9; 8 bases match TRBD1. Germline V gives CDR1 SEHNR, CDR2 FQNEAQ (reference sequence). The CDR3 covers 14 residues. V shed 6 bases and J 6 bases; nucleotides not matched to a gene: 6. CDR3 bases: TGTGCCAGCAGGAATGACAGGGGTGATGAAAAACTGTTTTTT. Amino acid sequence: CASRNDRGDEKLFF.

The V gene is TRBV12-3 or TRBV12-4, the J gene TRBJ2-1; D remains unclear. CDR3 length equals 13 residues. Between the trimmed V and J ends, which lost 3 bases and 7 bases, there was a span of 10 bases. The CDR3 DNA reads TGTGCCAGCAGTTTGAACCCACGGAATGAGCAGTTCTTC. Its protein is CASSLNPRNEQFF.

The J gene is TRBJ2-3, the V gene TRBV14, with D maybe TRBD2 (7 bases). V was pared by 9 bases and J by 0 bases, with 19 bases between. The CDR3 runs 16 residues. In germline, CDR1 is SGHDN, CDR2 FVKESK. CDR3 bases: TGTGCCAGTTCCTGGCGGGGGACAACTAGCACAGATACGCAGTATTTT. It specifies CASSWRGTTSTDTQYF.

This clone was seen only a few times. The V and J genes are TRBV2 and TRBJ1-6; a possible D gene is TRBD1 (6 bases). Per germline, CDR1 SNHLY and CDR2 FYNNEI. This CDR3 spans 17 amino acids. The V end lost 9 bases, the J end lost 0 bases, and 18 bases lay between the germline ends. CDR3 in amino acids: CARASTGAGSYNSPLHF. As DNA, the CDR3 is TGTGCCAGAGCATCGACAGGAGCTGGCTCCTATAATTCACCCCTCCACTTT.

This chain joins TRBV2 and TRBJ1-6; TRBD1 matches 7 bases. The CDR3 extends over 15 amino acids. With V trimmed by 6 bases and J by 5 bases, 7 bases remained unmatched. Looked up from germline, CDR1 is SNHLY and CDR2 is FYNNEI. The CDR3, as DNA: TGTGCCAGCAGCCAAACTGACAGGGATAATTCACCCCTCCACTTT. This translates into CASSQTDRDNSPLHF.

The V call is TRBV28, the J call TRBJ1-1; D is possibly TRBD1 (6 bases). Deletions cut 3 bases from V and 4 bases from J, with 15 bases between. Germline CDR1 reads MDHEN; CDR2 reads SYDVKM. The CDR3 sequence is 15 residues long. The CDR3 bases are TGTGCCAGCAGTTTCAGAGTAGGGGGGGGCACTGAAGCTTTCTTT. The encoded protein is CASSFRVGGGTEAFF. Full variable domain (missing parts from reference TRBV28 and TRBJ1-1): DVKVTQSSRYLVKRTGEKVFLECVQDMDHENMFWYRQDPGLGLRLIYFSYDVKMKEKGDIPEGYSVSREKKERFSLILESASTNQTSMYLCASSFRVGGGTEAFFGQGTRLTVV.

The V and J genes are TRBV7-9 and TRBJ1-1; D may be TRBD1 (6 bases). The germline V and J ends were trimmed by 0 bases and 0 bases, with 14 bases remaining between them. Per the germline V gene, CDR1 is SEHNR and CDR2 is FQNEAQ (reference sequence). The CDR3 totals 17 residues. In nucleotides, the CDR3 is TGTGCCAGCAGCTTAGCCGGGGTCAGGGGTCTGAACACTGAAGCTTTCTTT. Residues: CASSLAGVRGLNTEAFF. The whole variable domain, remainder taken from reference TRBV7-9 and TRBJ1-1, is DTGVSQNPRHKITKRGQNVTFRCDPISEHNRLYWYRQTLGQGPEFLTYFQNEAQLEKSRLLSDRFSAERPKGSFSTLEIQRTEQGDSAMYLCASSLAGVRGLNTEAFFGQGTRLTVV.